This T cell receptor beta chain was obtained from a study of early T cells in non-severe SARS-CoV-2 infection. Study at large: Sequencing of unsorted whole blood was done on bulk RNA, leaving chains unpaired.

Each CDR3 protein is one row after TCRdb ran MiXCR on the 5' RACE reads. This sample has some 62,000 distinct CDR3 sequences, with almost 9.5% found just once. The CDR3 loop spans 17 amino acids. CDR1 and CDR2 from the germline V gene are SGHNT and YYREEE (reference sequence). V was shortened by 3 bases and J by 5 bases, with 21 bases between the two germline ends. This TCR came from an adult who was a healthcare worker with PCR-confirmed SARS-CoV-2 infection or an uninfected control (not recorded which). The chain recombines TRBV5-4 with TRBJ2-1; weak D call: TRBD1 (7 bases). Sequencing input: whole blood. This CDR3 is CASSSRNAGGLNNEQFF. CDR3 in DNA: TGTGCCAGCAGCTCACGTAACGCAGGGGGGTTGAACAATGAGCAGTTCTTC. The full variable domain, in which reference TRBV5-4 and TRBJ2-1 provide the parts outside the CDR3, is ETGVTQSPTHLIKTRGQQVTLRCSSQSGHNTVSWYQQALGQGPQFIFQYYREEENGRGNFPPRFSGLQFPNYSSELNVNALELDDSALYLCASSSRNAGGLNNEQFFGPGTRLTVL.